The 6 T cell receptor beta chains below all came from one sample that was sequenced in a study of blood T cell repertoires in COVID-19. The repertoire was sequenced with immunoSEQ multiplex PCR; TCRdb's copy has only in-frame clones and lacks some. This table holds around 120,000 clones, roughly 90% found once. Sequencing was performed on PBMCs or T cells enriched from blood (not recorded which). The origin of the receptors is a woman aged 45 to 65 who had recovered from COVID-19.

The genes are TRBV10-3 and TRBJ2-7; 16 bases fit TRBD2. Germline V gene sequence: CDR1 ENHRY, CDR2 SYGVKD. The J segment lost 5 bases and the V segment lost 1 base, leaving 11 bases of the junction unmatched. The CDR3 length is 19 residues. The CDR3, as DNA: TGTGCCATCAGTGAGTGGGGACTAGCGGGGGGGCCCGGTGAGGACGAGCAGTACTTC. Amino acids: CAISEWGLAGGPGEDEQYF.

This chain uses TRBV19 with TRBJ2-1; perhaps TRBD1 as D (6 bases). The CDR3 consists of 16 residues. Germline CDR1 reads LNHDA; CDR2 reads SQIVND (reference sequence). The V and J ends lost 4 bases and 2 bases respectively, with 15 bases between them. CDR3 sequence: CASSTPQDSTYNEQFF. CDR3 bases: TGTGCCAGTAGTACTCCACAGGACAGCACCTACAATGAGCAGTTCTTC.

The V gene is TRBV6-2 or TRBV6-3, the J gene TRBJ2-7; TRBD1 aligns across 8 bases. Unmatched junction bases numbered 11, after V lost 6 bases and J lost 4 bases. Germline CDR1 reads MNHEY; CDR2 reads SVGEGT. This CDR3 has 15 residues. The CDR3 bases are TGTGCCAGCAGCCCTGGACAGGGCCTTCTATACGAGCAGTACTTC. It yields the protein CASSPGQGLLYEQYF.

The chain employs TRBV4-1 and TRBJ2-2, with 7 bases matching TRBD1. The V gene end was trimmed by 3 bases and the J gene end by 0 bases; junction bases not matched to a gene: 7. This CDR3 is 17 amino acids long. Germline V gene data show CDR1 as MGHRA and CDR2 as YSYEKL. The CDR3: CASSQHTGTANTGELFF. The CDR3 region has the DNA TGCGCCAGCAGCCAGCACACCGGGACAGCGAACACCGGGGAGCTGTTTTTT.

This sequence joins TRBV11-3 and TRBJ2-2, with D uncertain. The CDR3 is made up of 16 amino acids. The germline gives CDR1 SGHNT, CDR2 YENEEA. V was trimmed by 5 bases and J by 0 bases, leaving 13 bases between them. The DNA of the CDR3 is TGTGCCAGCAGCCATTCGTGGGCCCCGAACACCGGGGAGCTGTTTTTT. Translating gives CASSHSWAPNTGELFF.

The chain carries TRBV2 and TRBJ1-6; a weak D match, TRBD1 (5 bases). Germline CDR1 reads SNHLY; CDR2 reads FYNNEI. The V gene lost 3 bases and the J gene lost 7 bases, with 16 bases spanning the gap. This CDR3 contains 16 residues. CDR3 DNA sequence: TGTGCCAGCAGTGACGCCCCCCCGGGACTGAATTCACCCCTCCACTTT. Translation gives CASSDAPPGLNSPLHF.